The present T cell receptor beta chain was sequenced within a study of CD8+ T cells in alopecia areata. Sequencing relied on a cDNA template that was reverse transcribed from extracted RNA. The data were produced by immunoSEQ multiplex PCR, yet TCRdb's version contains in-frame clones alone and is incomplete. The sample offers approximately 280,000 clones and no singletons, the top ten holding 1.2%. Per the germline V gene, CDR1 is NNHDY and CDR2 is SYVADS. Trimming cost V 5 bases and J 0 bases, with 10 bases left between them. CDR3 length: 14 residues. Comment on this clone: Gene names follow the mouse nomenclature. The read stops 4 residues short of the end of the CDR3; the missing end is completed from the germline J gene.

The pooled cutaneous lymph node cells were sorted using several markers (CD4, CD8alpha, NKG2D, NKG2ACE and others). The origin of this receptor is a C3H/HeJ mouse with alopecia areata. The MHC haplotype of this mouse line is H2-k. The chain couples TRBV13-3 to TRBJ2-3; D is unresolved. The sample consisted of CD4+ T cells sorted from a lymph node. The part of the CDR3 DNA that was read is TGTGCCAGCAGAGCAACAGTTAGTGCAGAA. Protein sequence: CASRATVSAE. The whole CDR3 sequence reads CASRATVSAETLYF.